This is a list of T cell receptor beta chains from one sample in a study of blood T cell repertoires in COVID-19. The protocol was immunoSEQ multiplex PCR, while the TCRdb copy is restricted to in-frame clones and leaves out a portion. This sample has 300,000 to 350,000 clones, with 90% found just once. What was sequenced was PBMCs or T cells enriched from blood (not recorded which). These receptors came from a woman aged 18-29 years with acute COVID-19. Each CDR3 is given with its conserved first and last residue. D genes are given only for firm matches. Size is stated for part of the rows, as once, few or many counts, or as a class when the clone is expanded.

j_call v_call d_call cdr3_length clone_size cdr3_nt cdr3_aa
TRBJ1-1 TRBV11-2 TRBD1 15 once TGTGCCAGCAGCTTAGCTACAGGGGGTAAAACTGAAGCTTTCTTT CASSLATGGKTEAFF
TRBJ2-2 TRBV5-8 . 15 . TGTGCCAGCAGAGTAGGGCCAGGGGCCGTAGGGGAGCTGTTTTTT CASRVGPGAVGELFF
TRBJ1-5 TRBV9 . 15 . TGTGCCAGCAGCGTAGGGCCGCAGGGCAGTCAGCCCCAGCATTTT CASSVGPQGSQPQHF
TRBJ1-4 TRBV5-1 TRBD1 14 . TGCGCCAGCAGCGAGCGACAGGGTAATGAAAAACTGTTTTTT CASSERQGNEKLFF
TRBJ1-2 TRBV25-1 . 15 . TGTGCCAGCAGTGAATTCGGGAGGGGCGGCTATGGCTACACCTTC CASSEFGRGGYGYTF
TRBJ2-2 TRBV4-2 TRBD1 15 . TGTGCCAGCAGCCGAGAGGACAGGCTCACCGGGGAGCTGTTTTTT CASSREDRLTGELFF
TRBJ1-5 TRBV20-1 . 13 . TGCAGTGCTAGTCCGGGGGGGGGACAGCCCCAGCATTTT CSASPGGGQPQHF
TRBJ1-2 TRBV7-8 . 13 . TGTGCCAGCAGCCGAGGACAGAACTATGGCTACACCTTC CASSRGQNYGYTF
TRBJ2-7 TRBV5-6 . 14 . TGTGCCAGCAGCTTGGTAGGGGAAACCTACGAGCAGTACTTC CASSLVGETYEQYF
TRBJ2-7 TRBV19 TRBD1 15 . TGTGCCAGTAGTTCCCCCGGAGACAGGGATAAAGAGCAGTACTTC CASSSPGDRDKEQYF
TRBJ1-1 TRBV15 TRBD1 15 . TGTGCCACCACCCCAAAACAGGGGCCGAACACTGAAGCTTTCTTT CATTPKQGPNTEAFF
TRBJ1-2 TRBV11-2 . 15 few TGTGCCAGCAGCTCTCACAGGGACCGAAACTATGGCTACACCTTC CASSSHRDRNYGYTF
TRBJ2-2 TRBV18 TRBD1 15 . TGTGCCAGCTCACCGGGACAGGGGGCCGGCGGGGAGCTGTTTTTT CASSPGQGAGGELFF
TRBJ2-5 TRBV11-2 . 17 . TGTGCCAGCAGCTACCCCCAGGGGAGAGGGGGCCAAGAGACCCAGTACTTC CASSYPQGRGGQETQYF
TRBJ1-2 TRBV18 TRBD1 17 . TGTGCCAGCTCACCATATCTGCCGGGACAGTGGAACTATGGCTACACCTTC CASSPYLPGQWNYGYTF
TRBJ1-3 TRBV28 TRBD1 16 . TGTGCCAGCAGAGGCAGGGGGTATAGCTCTGGAAACACCATATATTTT CASRGRGYSSGNTIYF
TRBJ2-1 TRBV28 TRBD2 16 . TGTGCCAGCAGTGCGCCGGGACTAGCGAATTACAATGAGCAGTTCTTC CASSAPGLANYNEQFF
TRBJ1-2 TRBV4-1 . 13 . TGCGCCAGCAGCCAAGCCCAGGGCTATGGCTACACCTTC CASSQAQGYGYTF
TRBJ2-1 TRBV9 TRBD2 17 . TGTGCCAGCAGCCCAATACAGACTAGCGGAGACTACAATGAGCAGTTCTTC CASSPIQTSGDYNEQFF
TRBJ1-1 TRBV7-9 . 15 . TGTGCCAGCAGCACAGATACAGGGATAGCCACTGAAGCTTTCTTT CASSTDTGIATEAFF
TRBJ2-7 TRBV19 TRBD1 14 once TGTGCCAGTAGTAACCCCGGGACAGGTTACGAGCAGTACTTC CASSNPGTGYEQYF
TRBJ2-1 TRBV19 . 13 . TGTGCCAGTAGTCAAGGACACTACAATGAGCAGTTCTTC CASSQGHYNEQFF
TRBJ2-7 TRBV3-1/TRBV3-2 TRBD2 17 . TGTGCCAGCAGCCAAGATCCGCCTAGCGGGAGGGCCCACGAGCAGTACTTC CASSQDPPSGRAHEQYF
TRBJ2-3 TRBV20-1 . 11 . TGCAGTGCTATTCGGACAGATACGCAGTATTTT CSAIRTDTQYF
TRBJ2-7 TRBV18 . 15 . TGTGCCAGCTCACATAGGGAGAAGGTTTCCTACGAGCAGTACTTC CASSHREKVSYEQYF
TRBJ1-1 TRBV7-8 TRBD1 14 few TGTGCCAGCAGCTTAGAAACAGGGGTCACTGAAGCTTTCTTT CASSLETGVTEAFF
TRBJ1-4 TRBV5-1 TRBD1 15 . TGCGCCAGCAGCCCTAGGGGCAGGGGGTTGGAGAAACTGTTTTTT CASSPRGRGLEKLFF
TRBJ2-7 TRBV27 TRBD2 19 few TGTGCCAGCCGATCGTACCTCGGGACTAGCGGGGAGAGCTCCTACGAGCAGTACTTC CASRSYLGTSGESSYEQYF
TRBJ2-7 TRBV3-1/TRBV3-2 . 12 . TGTGCCAGCAGCCCAACGGGTAGGCGGCAGTACTTC CASSPTGRRQYF
TRBJ1-4 TRBV19 TRBD1 15 . TGTGCCAGTAGCTCCGCCGGGACAGCAGCCGAAAAACTGTTTTTT CASSSAGTAAEKLFF
TRBJ1-1 TRBV19 . 12 . TGTGCCAGCCGAAATTCCAGGGGTGAAGCTTTCTTT CASRNSRGEAFF
TRBJ1-4 TRBV18 . 14 . TGTGCCAGCTCACCCCGGAGGGAAAATGAAAAACTGTTTTTT CASSPRRENEKLFF